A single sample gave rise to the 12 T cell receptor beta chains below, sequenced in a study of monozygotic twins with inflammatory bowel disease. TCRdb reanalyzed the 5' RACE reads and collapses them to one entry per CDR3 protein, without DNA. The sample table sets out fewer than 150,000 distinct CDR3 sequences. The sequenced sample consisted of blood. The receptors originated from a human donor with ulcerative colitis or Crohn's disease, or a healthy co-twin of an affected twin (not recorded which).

CDR3 residues: CASSSLLVSPGGTGGTDTQYF. The J gene is TRBJ2-3, the V gene TRBV28; TCRdb selects TRBD1, and the lack of DNA leaves this call unchecked. Germline V lookup: CDR1 MDHEN, CDR2 SYDVKM. This CDR3 is built from 21 residues.

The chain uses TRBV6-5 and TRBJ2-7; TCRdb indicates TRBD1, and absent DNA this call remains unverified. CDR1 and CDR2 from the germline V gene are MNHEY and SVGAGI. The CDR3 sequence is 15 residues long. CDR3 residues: CASSSLRDSLSEQYF.

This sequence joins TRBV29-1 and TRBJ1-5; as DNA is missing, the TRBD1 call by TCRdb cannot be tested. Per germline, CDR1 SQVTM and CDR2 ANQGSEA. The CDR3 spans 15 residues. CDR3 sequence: CSVAGTGGGNQPQQF.

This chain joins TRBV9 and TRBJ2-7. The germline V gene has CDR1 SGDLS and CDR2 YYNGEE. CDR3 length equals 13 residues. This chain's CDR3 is CASSAMSSYEQYF.

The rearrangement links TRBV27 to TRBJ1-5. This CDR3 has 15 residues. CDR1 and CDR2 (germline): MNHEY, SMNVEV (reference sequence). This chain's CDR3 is CASSLVGYSNQPQHF.

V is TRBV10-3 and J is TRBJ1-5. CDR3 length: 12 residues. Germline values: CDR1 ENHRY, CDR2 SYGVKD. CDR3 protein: CAISDRFQPQHF.

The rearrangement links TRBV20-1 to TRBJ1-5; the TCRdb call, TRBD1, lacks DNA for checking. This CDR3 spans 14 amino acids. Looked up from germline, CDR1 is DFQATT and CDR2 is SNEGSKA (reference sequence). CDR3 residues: CSARGRYSNQPQHF.

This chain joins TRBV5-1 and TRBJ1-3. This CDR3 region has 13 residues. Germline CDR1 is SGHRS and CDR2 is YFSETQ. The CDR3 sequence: CASSLYSGNTIYF.

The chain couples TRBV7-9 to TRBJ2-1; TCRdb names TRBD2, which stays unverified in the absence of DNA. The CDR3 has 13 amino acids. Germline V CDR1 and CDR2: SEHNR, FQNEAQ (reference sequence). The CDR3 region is CASGELGFNEQFF.

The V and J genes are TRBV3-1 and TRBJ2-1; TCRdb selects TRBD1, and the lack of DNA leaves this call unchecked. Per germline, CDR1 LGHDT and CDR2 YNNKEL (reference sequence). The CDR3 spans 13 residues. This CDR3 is CASSLTGVNEQFF.

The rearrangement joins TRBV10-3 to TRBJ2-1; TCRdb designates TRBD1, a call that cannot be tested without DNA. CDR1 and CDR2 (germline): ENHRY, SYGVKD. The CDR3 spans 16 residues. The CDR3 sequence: CAIMSGGTTTYNEQFF.

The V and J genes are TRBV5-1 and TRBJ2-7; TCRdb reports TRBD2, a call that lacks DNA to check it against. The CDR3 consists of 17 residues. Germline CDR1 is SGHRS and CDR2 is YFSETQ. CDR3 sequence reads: CASSLGTSGGLHYEQYF.